The 2 T cell receptor beta chains below come from one sample, sequenced in a study of T cells in Graves' hyperthyroidism and ophthalmopathy. Amplification targeted TCR beta CDR3 regions from RNA transcripts. Using the HTBI primer set, a first-round RT-PCR was run on the TCR CDR3. In TCRdb, the multiplex PCR reads were re-called with MiXCR into one record per CDR3 protein. This sample has 500,000 to 550,000 distinct CDR3 sequences, with about 20% found just once. Sample: blood. All receptors derive from a man aged 35 to 55 with Graves' ophthalmopathy.

V and J are TRBV2 and TRBJ2-7; D is perhaps TRBD2 (6 bases). CDR3 length: 14 residues. V was shortened by 6 bases and J by 6 bases, with 18 bases between the two germline ends. Germline V gene sequence: CDR1 SNHLY, CDR2 FYNNEI. Written as DNA, the CDR3 is TGTGCCAGCAGAGCCGAGTGGGGGGTCTCCGAGCAGTACTTC. Protein: CASRAEWGVSEQYF.

The J gene is TRBJ2-5, the V gene TRBV20-1, with 7 bases fitting TRBD2. This CDR3 contains 13 residues. CDR1 is DFQATT, CDR2 SNEGSKA, per germline (reference sequence). With V trimmed by 4 bases and J by 1 base, 3 bases remained unmatched. The CDR3 region is CSATWGGQETQYF. Written as DNA, the CDR3 is TGCAGTGCTACTTGGGGGGGCCAAGAGACCCAGTACTTC.